The next 7 T cell receptor beta chains were all read from a single sample in a study of blood T cell repertoires in COVID-19. Produced via immunoSEQ multiplex PCR; TCRdb's table is partial and in-frame only. This table holds around 78,000 clones, 65% to 90% found once. The specimen sequenced was peripheral blood. These receptors came from a man aged 65-85 years with active or convalescent COVID-19.

This chain uses TRBV7-6 with TRBJ2-1; TRBD2 matches 10 bases. This CDR3 is 15 amino acids long. Germline CDR1 SGHVS, CDR2 FNYEAQ. V lost 5 bases to trimming and J lost 3 bases; unmatched junction nucleotides: 4. The CDR3 region is CASSAVAGGYNEQFF. CDR3 bases: TGTGCCAGCAGCGCGGTAGCGGGAGGCTACAATGAGCAGTTCTTC.

The genes are TRBV30 and TRBJ1-6; D is undetermined. V lost 4 bases and J 7 bases, leaving 11 bases between the germline ends. This CDR3 spans 13 amino acids. CDR1 and CDR2 from the germline V gene are GTSNPN and SVGIG (reference sequence). This chain's CDR3 is CAWNLHGNSPLHF. CDR3 nucleotides: TGTGCCTGGAATCTACACGGGAATTCACCCCTCCACTTT.

This clone has just a few counts. The V call is TRBV6-5, the J call TRBJ2-1; 7 bases are a match to TRBD1. V dropped 6 bases and J dropped 6; count of bases not matched to a gene: 11. The CDR3 totals 15 residues. Germline V CDR1 and CDR2: MNHEY, SVGAGI. The CDR3 loop is CASRETGPPTNEQFF. The CDR3 coding sequence is TGTGCCAGCAGAGAGACAGGGCCACCAACCAATGAGCAGTTCTTC.

The gene calls are TRBV3-1 (or the pseudogene TRBV3-2) and TRBJ1-1; 7 nucleotides line up with TRBD1. J lost 5 bases, V lost 4 bases, and 7 bases had no gene match. Germline V gene sequence: CDR1 LGHDT, CDR2 YNNKEL (reference sequence). The CDR3 spans 14 residues. In nucleotides, the CDR3 is TGTGCCAGCAGCCCAACAGGGGCCGGAACTGAAGCTTTCTTT. Protein product: CASSPTGAGTEAFF.

This CDR3 is CASSHTGTGVYEQYF. CDR3 DNA: TGTGCCAGCAGCCATACCGGGACAGGAGTCTACGAGCAGTACTTC. The chain carries TRBV7-8 and TRBJ2-7, with 8 bases lining up with TRBD1. From germline, CDR1 is SGHVS and CDR2 FQNEAQ. The CDR3 spans 15 residues. Trimming cost V 5 bases and J 3 bases; bases outside gene matches: 9. Combining the CDR3 with reference TRBV7-8 and TRBJ2-7 gives the whole variable domain GAGVSQSPRYKVAKRGQDVALRCDPISGHVSLFWYQQALGQGPEFLTYFQNEAQLDKSGLPSDRFFAERPEGSVSTLKIQRTQQEDSAVYLCASSHTGTGVYEQYFGPGTRLTVT.

This clone was counted once. The J gene is TRBJ1-1, the V gene TRBV5-6; no clear D gene. The CDR3 spans 15 residues. The germline V and J ends were trimmed by 2 bases and 0 bases, with 11 bases remaining between them. Looked up from germline, CDR1 is SGHDT and CDR2 is YYEEEE. The CDR3 nucleotides read TGTGCCAGCAGCTTTGGGTACACTATGAACACTGAAGCTTTCTTT. It yields the protein CASSFGYTMNTEAFF.

V gene TRBV21-1 combines with J gene TRBJ2-3; no check of the table's D call, TRBD2, against the DNA was made. TRBV21-1 is a documented pseudogene. This CDR3 comprises 19 residues. CDR3 region: CASSNYGLAGGSCTDTQYF. CDR3 nucleotides: TGTGCCAGCAGCAACTACGGACTAGCGGGAGGATCTTGCACAGATACGCAGTATTTT.